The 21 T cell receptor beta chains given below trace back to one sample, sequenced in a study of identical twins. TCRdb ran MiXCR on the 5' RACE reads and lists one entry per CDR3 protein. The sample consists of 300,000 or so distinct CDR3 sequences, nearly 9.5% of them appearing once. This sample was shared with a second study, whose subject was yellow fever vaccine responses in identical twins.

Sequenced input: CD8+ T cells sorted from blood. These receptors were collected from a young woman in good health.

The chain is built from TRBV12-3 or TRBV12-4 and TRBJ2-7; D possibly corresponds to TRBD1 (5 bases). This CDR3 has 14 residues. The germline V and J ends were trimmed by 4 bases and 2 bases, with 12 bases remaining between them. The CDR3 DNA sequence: TGTGCCAGCAGTTGGGGCGTAGTCCCCTACGAGCAGTACTTC. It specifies CASSWGVVPYEQYF.

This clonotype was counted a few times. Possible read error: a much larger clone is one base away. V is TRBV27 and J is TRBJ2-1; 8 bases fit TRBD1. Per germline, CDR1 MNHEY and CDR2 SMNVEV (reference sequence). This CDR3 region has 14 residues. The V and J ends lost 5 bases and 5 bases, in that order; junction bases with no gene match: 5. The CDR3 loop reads CASSPDRDHNEQFF. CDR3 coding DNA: TGTGCCAGCAGTCCGGACAGGGACCACAATGAGCAGTTCTTC.

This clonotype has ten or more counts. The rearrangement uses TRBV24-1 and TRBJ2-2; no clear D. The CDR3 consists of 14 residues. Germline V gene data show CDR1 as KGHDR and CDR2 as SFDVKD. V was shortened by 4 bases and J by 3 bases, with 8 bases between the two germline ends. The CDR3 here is CATSESKDTGELFF. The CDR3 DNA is TGTGCCACCAGTGAGAGCAAAGACACCGGGGAGCTGTTTTTT.

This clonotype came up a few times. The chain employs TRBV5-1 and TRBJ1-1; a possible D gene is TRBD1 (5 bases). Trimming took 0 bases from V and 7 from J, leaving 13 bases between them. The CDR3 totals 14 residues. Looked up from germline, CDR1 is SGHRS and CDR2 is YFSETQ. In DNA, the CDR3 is TGCGCCAGCAGCTTGGCCGTGGCAGGGATTGAAGCTTTCTTT. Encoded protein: CASSLAVAGIEAFF.

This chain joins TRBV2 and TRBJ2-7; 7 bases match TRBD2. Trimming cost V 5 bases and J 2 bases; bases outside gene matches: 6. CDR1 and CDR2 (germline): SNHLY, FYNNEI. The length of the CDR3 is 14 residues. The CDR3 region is CASSSFRGAYEQYF. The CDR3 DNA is TGTGCCAGCAGTTCTTTCCGGGGGGCCTACGAGCAGTACTTC.

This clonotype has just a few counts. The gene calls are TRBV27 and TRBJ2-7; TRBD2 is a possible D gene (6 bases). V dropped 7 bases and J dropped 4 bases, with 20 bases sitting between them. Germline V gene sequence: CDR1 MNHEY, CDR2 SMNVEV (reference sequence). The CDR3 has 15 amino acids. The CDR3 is CASTPVGREGYEQYF. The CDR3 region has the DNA TGTGCCAGCACCCCGGTAGGGCGGGAAGGTTACGAGCAGTACTTC.

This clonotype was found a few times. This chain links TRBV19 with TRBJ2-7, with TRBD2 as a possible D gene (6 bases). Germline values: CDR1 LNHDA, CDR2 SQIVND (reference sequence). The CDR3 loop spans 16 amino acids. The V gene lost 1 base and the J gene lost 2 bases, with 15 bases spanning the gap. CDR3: CASSIAPGLNPYEQYF. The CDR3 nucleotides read TGTGCCAGTAGTATAGCACCCGGACTAAATCCCTACGAGCAGTACTTC.

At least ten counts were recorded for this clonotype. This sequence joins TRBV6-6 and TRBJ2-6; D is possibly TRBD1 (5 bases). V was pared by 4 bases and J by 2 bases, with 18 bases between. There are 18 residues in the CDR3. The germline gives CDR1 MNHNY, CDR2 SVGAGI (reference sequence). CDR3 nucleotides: TGTGCCAGCAGTTCCCATGCAGGGTTATCGCCTGGGGCCAACGTCCTGACTTTC. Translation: CASSSHAGLSPGANVLTF.

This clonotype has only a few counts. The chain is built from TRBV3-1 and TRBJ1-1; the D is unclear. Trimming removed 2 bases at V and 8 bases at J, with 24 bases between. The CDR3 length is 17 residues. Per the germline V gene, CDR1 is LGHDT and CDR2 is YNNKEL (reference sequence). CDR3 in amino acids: CASSQLTQNRAAFEAFF. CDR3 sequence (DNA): TGTGCCAGCAGCCAACTAACTCAAAATCGGGCCGCTTTCGAAGCTTTCTTT.

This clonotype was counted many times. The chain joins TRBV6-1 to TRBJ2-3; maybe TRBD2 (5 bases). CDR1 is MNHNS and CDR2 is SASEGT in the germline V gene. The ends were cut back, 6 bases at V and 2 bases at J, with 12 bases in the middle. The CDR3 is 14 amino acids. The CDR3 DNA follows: TGTGCCAGCAGGGAACTAGACAACACAGATACGCAGTATTTT. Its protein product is CASRELDNTDTQYF.

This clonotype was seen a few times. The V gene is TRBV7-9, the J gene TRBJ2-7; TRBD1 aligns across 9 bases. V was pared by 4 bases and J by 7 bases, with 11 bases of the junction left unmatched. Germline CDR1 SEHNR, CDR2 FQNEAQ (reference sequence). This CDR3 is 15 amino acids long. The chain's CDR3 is CASSSKSDRGNEQYF. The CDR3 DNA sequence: TGTGCCAGCAGCTCAAAAAGCGACAGGGGGAATGAGCAGTACTTC.

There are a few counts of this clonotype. In nucleotides, the CDR3 is TGCGCCAGCAGCCAAGATCGGGACAGCTTCTACGAGCAGTACTTC. Protein product: CASSQDRDSFYEQYF. The rearrangement links TRBV4-3 to TRBJ2-7, with 7 bases aligning to TRBD1. The CDR3 extends over 15 amino acids. Germline V lookup: CDR1 LGHNA, CDR2 YSLEER. Unmatched junction bases numbered 5, after V lost 0 bases and J lost 3 bases.

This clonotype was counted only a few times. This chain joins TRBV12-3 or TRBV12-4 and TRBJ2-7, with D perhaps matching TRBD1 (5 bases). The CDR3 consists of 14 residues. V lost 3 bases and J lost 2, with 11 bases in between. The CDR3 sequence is CASSFPDIPYEQYF. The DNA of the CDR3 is TGTGCCAGCAGTTTTCCGGACATCCCCTACGAGCAGTACTTC.

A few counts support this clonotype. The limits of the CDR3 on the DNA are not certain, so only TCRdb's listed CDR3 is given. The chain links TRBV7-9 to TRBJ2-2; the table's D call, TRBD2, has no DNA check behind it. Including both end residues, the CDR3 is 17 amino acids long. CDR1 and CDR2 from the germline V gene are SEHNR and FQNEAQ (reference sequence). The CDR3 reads CASSSLAGGRSGELFFF.

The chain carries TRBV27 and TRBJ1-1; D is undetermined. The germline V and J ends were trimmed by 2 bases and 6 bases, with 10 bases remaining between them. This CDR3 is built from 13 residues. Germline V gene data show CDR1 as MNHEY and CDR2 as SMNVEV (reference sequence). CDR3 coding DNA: TGTGCCAGCAGTTTAGCCCCCTTAGCTGAAGCTTTCTTT. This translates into CASSLAPLAEAFF.

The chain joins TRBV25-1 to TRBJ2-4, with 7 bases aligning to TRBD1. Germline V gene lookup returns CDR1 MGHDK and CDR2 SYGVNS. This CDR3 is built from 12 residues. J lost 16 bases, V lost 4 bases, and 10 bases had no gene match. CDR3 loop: CASSGVGQDLYF. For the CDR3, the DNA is TGTGCCAGCAGTGGGGTAGGACAGGACCTTTACTTC.

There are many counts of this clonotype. This CDR3 is CASSQDGGAGANVLTF. The CDR3 coding sequence is TGCGCCAGCAGCCAAGATGGGGGGGCTGGGGCCAACGTCCTGACTTTC. The chain combines TRBV4-3 with TRBJ2-6, with 7 bases matching TRBD2. V was pared by 0 bases and J by 2 bases, with 1 base of the junction left unmatched. Looked up from germline, CDR1 is LGHNA and CDR2 is YSLEER. The CDR3 runs 16 residues.

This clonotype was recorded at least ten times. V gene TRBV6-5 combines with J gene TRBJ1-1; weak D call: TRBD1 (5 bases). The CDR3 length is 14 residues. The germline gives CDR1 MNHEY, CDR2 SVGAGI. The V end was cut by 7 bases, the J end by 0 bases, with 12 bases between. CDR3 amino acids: CASNSGVMNTEAFF. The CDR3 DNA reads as TGTGCCAGCAATTCGGGGGTGATGAACACTGAAGCTTTCTTT.

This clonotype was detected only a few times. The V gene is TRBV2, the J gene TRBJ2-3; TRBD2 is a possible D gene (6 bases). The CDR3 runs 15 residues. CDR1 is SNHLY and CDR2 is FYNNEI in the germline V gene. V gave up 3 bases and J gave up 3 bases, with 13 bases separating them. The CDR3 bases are TGTGCCAGCAGTGATTGGGCGGGAAGTACAGATACGCAGTATTTT. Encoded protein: CASSDWAGSTDTQYF.

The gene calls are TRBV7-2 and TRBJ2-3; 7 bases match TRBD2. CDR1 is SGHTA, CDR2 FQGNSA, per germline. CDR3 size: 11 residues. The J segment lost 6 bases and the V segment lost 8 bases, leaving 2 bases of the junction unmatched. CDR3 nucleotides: TGTGCCAGCGGGGGGGATGATACGCAGTATTTT. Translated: CASGGDDTQYF.

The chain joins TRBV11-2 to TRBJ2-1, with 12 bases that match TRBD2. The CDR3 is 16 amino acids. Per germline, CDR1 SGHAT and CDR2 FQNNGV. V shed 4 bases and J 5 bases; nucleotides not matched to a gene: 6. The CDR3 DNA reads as TGTGCCAGCAGCTCACTAGCGGGGGGTTTTCACAATGAGCAGTTCTTC. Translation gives CASSSLAGGFHNEQFF. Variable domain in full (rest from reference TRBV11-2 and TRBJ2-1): EAGVAQSPRYKIIEKRQSVAFWCNPISGHATLYWYQQILGQGPKLLIQFQNNGVVDDSQLPKDRFSAERLKGVDSTLKIQPAKLEDSAVYLCASSSLAGGFHNEQFFGPGTRLTVL.